This T cell receptor (beta chain) was recorded in a study of cytomegalovirus exposure and HLA in healthy donors. The CDR3 consists of 13 residues. Between the trimmed V and J ends, which lost 4 bases and 5 bases, there was a span of 9 bases. Germline-derived CDR1 and CDR2 are SGDLS and YYNGEE. Whole-study results and caveats: Association with HLA alleles at 0.05 false discovery rate was found for roughly 17,000 TCR beta sequences in a later analysis. A later analysis found common viral pathogens apparently linked to several of the most significant clusters.

With respect to this clone: Its target is not known.

The PCR ran on 60 Vbeta and 13 Jbeta primers. TCRdb's copy holds only in-frame clones and misses some; the assay was immunoSEQ multiplex PCR. The table has roughly 130,000 clones, under 70% seen once. The sequenced material came from PBMCs. The chain employs TRBV9 and TRBJ2-2, with D unclear. The source is a woman aged 55-70 years in good health and CMV-seronegative. The CDR3 region is CASSPVWTGELFF. The CDR3 DNA reads TGTGCCAGCAGCCCGGTTTGGACCGGGGAGCTGTTTTTT.